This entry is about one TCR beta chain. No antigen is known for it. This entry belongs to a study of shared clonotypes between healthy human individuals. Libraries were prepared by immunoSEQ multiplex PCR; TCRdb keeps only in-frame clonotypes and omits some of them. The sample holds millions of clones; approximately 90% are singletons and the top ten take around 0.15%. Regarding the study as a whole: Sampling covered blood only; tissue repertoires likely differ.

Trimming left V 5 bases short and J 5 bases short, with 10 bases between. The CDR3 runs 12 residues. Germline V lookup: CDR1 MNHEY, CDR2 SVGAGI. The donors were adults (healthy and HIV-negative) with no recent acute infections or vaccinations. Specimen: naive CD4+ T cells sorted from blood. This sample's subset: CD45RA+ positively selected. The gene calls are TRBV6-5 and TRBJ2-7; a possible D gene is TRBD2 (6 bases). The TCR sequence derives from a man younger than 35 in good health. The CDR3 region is CASSRRGNEQYF. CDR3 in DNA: TGTGCCAGCAGTAGGAGGGGCAACGAGCAGTACTTC.